This TCR beta chain was identified in a study of T cell responses to AZD1222 COVID-19 vaccine. Study conclusions and caveats: Following two doses of AZD1222, Spike-specific TCR breadth and depth rose. Clonal diversity may have been underestimated, and the donors were mostly white British, with more females than males. With dominance at 160-218 and 743-854, vaccine-associated CD4 TCRs spanned spike. In all cases, repertoires were sampled only after the peak T cell response.

To note about this clone: The antigen is not known.

Repertoires were generated with immunoSEQ multiplex PCR, while TCRdb's copy carries only in-frame clones and drops some. The sample holds about 110,000 clones; about 90% are singletons and the top ten take more than 14%. The origin of this receptor is an adult who received the AZD1222 COVID-19 vaccine. The sample here was peripheral blood, taken 28 days after the second AZD1222 dose.

The DNA for the CDR3 is TGTGCCAGTAGTATCGGACAGCTTACTGAAGCTTTCTTT. Translating gives CASSIGQLTEAFF. This chain links TRBV19 with TRBJ1-1; perhaps TRBD1 as D (6 bases). CDR3 size: 13 residues. From germline, CDR1 is LNHDA and CDR2 SQIVND (reference sequence). The V and J ends lost 3 bases and 5 bases respectively, with 10 bases between them.